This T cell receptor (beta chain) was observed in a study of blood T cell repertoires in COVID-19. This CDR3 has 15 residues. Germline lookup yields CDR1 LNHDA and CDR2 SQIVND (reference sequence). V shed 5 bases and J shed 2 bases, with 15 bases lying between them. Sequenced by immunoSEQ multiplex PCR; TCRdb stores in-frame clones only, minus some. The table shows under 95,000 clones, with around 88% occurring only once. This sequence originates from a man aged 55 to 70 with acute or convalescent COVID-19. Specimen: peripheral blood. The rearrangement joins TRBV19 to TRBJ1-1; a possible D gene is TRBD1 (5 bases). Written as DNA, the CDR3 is TGTGCCAGTAGTGCCCGGGGGGTGAGTAACACTGAAGCTTTCTTT. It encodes CASSARGVSNTEAFF.